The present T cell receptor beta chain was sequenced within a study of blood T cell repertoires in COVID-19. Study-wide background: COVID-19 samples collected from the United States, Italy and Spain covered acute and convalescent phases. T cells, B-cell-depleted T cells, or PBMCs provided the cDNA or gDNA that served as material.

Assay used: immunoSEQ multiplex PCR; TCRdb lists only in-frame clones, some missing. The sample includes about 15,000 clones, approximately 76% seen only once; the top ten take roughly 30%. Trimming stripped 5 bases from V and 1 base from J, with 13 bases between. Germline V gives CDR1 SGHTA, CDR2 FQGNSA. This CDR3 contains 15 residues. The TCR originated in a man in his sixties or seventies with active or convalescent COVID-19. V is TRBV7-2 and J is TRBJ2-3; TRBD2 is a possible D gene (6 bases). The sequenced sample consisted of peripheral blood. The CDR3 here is CASSPGTSRTDTQYF. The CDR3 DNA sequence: TGTGCCAGCAGCCCCGGGACTTCCCGCACAGATACGCAGTATTTT.